These 5 T cell receptor beta chains were all obtained from the same sample, sequenced in a study of T cells in Graves' hyperthyroidism and ophthalmopathy. TCR beta CDR3 region amplification was performed from RNA transcripts. When the TCR CDR3 underwent first-round RT-PCR, the HTBI primer set was used. TCRdb redid the calling of the multiplex PCR reads with MiXCR, one entry per CDR3 protein. The table records hundreds of thousands of distinct CDR3 sequences, just under 45% of them present only once. The sequenced sample was peripheral blood or thyroid tissue (not recorded which). The receptor set was obtained from an adult man with Graves' disease, either hyperthyroidism or ophthalmopathy (not recorded which).

At least ten counts were recorded for this clonotype. V usage is TRBV14 and J usage is TRBJ2-5; D possibly corresponds to TRBD2 (5 bases). This CDR3 has 15 residues. Per germline, CDR1 SGHDN and CDR2 FVKESK. With 1 base removed from V and 4 bases from J, the gap between germline ends came to 13 bases. This CDR3 is CASSQVASGGETQYF. The CDR3 DNA follows: TGTGCCAGCAGCCAAGTCGCGTCAGGAGGAGAGACCCAGTACTTC. Supplemented by reference TRBV14 and TRBJ2-5, the full variable domain reads EAGVTQFPSHSVIEKGQTVTLRCDPISGHDNLYWYRRVMGKEIKFLLHFVKESKQDESGMPNNRFLAERTGGTYSTLKVQPAELEDSGVYFCASSQVASGGETQYFGPGTRLLVL.

The chain joins TRBV24-1 to TRBJ2-2; possibly TRBD1 for D (5 bases). The CDR3 is made up of 11 amino acids. Germline CDR1 reads KGHDR; CDR2 reads SFDVKD. V was clipped by 12 bases and J by 5 bases, with 9 bases between them. The CDR3 coding sequence is TGTGCCCCCCGACAGACCGGGGAGCTGTTTTTT. Encoded protein: CAPRQTGELFF.

There are many counts of this clonotype. The chain has TRBV7-9 and TRBJ1-1, with D possibly matching TRBD1 (5 bases). Trimming removed 5 bases from V and 1 base from J, with 8 bases in between. Looked up from germline, CDR1 is SEHNR and CDR2 is FQNEAQ (reference sequence). The CDR3 totals 13 residues. The CDR3 nucleotides read TGTGCCAGCAGCACAGACAGGAACACTGAAGCTTTCTTT. This encodes CASSTDRNTEAFF.

This clonotype was detected ten times or more. V and J are TRBV7-9 and TRBJ1-1; 7 bases match TRBD1. Germline CDR1 is SEHNR and CDR2 is FQNEAQ (reference sequence). The CDR3 loop spans 15 amino acids. V lost 6 bases and J lost 1; bases outside the gene matches: 8. The CDR3 nucleotides are TGTGCCAGCAGTCTTTACCGGGACAGGAACACTGAAGCTTTCTTT. Residues: CASSLYRDRNTEAFF.

This clonotype was found many times. The rearrangement joins TRBV7-9 to TRBJ1-2, with unresolved D. Germline V CDR1 and CDR2: SEHNR, FQNEAQ (reference sequence). Trimming pared 5 bases from V and 7 bases from J, leaving 17 bases between. The CDR3 contains 14 residues. The CDR3: CASSKPGIPLGYTF. For the CDR3, the DNA is TGTGCCAGCAGCAAGCCCGGGATCCCTCTTGGCTACACCTTC.